This section outlines one T cell receptor beta chain sequence together with its context. Under the authors' procedure: Amplification from reference gene primers served as the basis for estimated nucleated cell counts. Repertoires were generated with immunoSEQ multiplex PCR, while TCRdb's copy carries only in-frame clones and drops some. That table gives V, J and clone size, and the DNA gave D and trimming. The profile shows over 130,000 clones, roughly nine tenths of them singletons. This record belongs to a study of blood T cell repertoires in COVID-19. About the research overall: The United States, Italy and Spain supplied acute and convalescent COVID-19 samples.

Recruited during active infection, patients (from Seattle) were subsequently followed longitudinally. There are 16 residues in the CDR3. V was pared by 2 bases and J by 4 bases, with 17 bases between. Germline loops: CDR1 SGHTA, CDR2 FQGTGA. The clonotype comes from a human donor with COVID-19, enrolled during active disease. The donor label of this sample is uncertain. The chain links TRBV7-3 to TRBJ1-2, with D perhaps TRBD1 (5 bases). The specimen sequenced was peripheral blood. CDR3 nucleotides: TGTGCCAGCAGCTTAGGGCGGGACGCCAGGGCCTATGGCTACACCTTC. It specifies CASSLGRDARAYGYTF.